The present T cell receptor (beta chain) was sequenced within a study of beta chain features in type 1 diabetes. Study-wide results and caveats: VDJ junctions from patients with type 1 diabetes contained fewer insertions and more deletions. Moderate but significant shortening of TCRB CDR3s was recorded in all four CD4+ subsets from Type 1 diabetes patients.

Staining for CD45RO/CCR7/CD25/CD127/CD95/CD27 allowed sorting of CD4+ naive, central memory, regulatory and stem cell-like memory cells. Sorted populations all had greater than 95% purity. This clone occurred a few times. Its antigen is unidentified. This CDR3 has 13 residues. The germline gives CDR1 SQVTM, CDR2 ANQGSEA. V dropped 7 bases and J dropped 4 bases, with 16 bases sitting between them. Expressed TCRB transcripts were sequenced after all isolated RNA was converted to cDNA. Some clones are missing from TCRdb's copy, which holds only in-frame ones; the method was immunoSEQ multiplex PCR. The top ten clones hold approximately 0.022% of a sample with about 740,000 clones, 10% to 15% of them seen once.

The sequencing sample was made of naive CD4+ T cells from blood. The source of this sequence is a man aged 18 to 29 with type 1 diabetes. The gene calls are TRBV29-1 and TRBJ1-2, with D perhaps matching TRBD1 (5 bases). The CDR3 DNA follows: TGCAGCGCCGTTGCGGGGGTCTCCTATGGCTACACCTTC. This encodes CSAVAGVSYGYTF.